This is a list of T cell receptor beta chains from one sample in a study of spatial heterogeneity in lung cancer. TCRdb ran MiXCR on the 5' RACE reads and lists one entry per CDR3 protein. The sample contains about 82,000 distinct CDR3 sequences, around 12% of which appear only once. This material consisted of PBMCs, taken at surgery. The origin of the receptors is a male donor with early-stage non-small cell lung cancer. Both conserved end residues are part of each CDR3. D genes are given only for firm matches. Clone size is given for some rows only: seen once, a few or many times, or a class if the clone is expanded.

j_gene: TRBJ1-1; abundance: medium-sized; v_gene: TRBV12-3/TRBV12-4; d_gene: NA; CDR3nt: TGTGCCAGCAGTTTTGGGGGAAACACTGAAGCTTTCTTT; CDR3aa: CASSFGGNTEAFF
j_gene: TRBJ2-7; abundance: few; v_gene: TRBV6-2/TRBV6-3; d_gene: TRBD1; CDR3nt: TGTGCCAGCAGTTACTCGGGACAGATCTACGAGCAGTACTTC; CDR3aa: CASSYSGQIYEQYF
j_gene: TRBJ2-3; abundance: NA; v_gene: TRBV20-1; d_gene: TRBD2; CDR3nt: TGCAGTGCGAGAGGGGAGCGGGGGGCCACAGATACGCAGTATTTT; CDR3aa: CSARGERGATDTQYF
j_gene: TRBJ2-5; abundance: NA; v_gene: TRBV23-1; d_gene: NA; CDR3nt: TGCGCCAGCAGTCAATATGGGCTTCACGTTCAAGAGACCCAGTACTTC; CDR3aa: CASSQYGLHVQETQYF
j_gene: TRBJ1-1; abundance: NA; v_gene: TRBV7-2; d_gene: NA; CDR3nt: TGTGCCAGCAGCAGACAGATGAACACTGAAGCTTTCTTT; CDR3aa: CASSRQMNTEAFF
j_gene: TRBJ2-7; abundance: NA; v_gene: TRBV7-9; d_gene: TRBD1; CDR3nt: TGTGCCAGCAGCTTAGATGCACAGGGGTACGAGCAGTACTTC; CDR3aa: CASSLDAQGYEQYF
j_gene: TRBJ2-1; abundance: NA; v_gene: TRBV20-1; d_gene: TRBD2; CDR3nt: TGCAGTGCTAGAGATGGGGCGGGAGGGCCCCTTGAGCAGTTCTTC; CDR3aa: CSARDGAGGPLEQFF
j_gene: TRBJ2-1; abundance: NA; v_gene: TRBV18; d_gene: TRBD1; CDR3nt: TGTGCCAGCTCACTCCCGGGACAGGGAAAAGAGAATGAGCAGTTCTTC; CDR3aa: CASSLPGQGKENEQFF
j_gene: TRBJ1-6; abundance: many; v_gene: TRBV6-6; d_gene: NA; CDR3nt: TGTGCCAGCAGTATACTCGTCGGGGGTGGGTCACCCCTCCACTTT; CDR3aa: CASSILVGGGSPLHF
j_gene: TRBJ2-1; abundance: NA; v_gene: TRBV3-1; d_gene: NA; CDR3nt: TGTGCCAGCAGCCAAGAAGGGGCCTATTTCTCCTACAATGAGCAGTTCTTC; CDR3aa: CASSQEGAYFSYNEQFF
j_gene: TRBJ2-7; abundance: few; v_gene: TRBV3-1; d_gene: TRBD2; CDR3nt: TGTGCCAGCAGCCAAGATAGCAGCGGGGCCTACGAGCAGTACTTC; CDR3aa: CASSQDSSGAYEQYF
j_gene: TRBJ1-6; abundance: few; v_gene: TRBV3-1; d_gene: NA; CDR3nt: TGTGCCAGCAGCCAAGCGGGCCAGCACCCTTCACCCCTCCACTTT; CDR3aa: CASSQAGQHPSPLHF
j_gene: TRBJ1-2; abundance: few; v_gene: TRBV12-3/TRBV12-4; d_gene: TRBD1; CDR3nt: TGTGCCAGCAGGGCGACAGGGGAAGCGAAGGGCTACACCTTC; CDR3aa: CASRATGEAKGYTF
j_gene: TRBJ2-2; abundance: many; v_gene: TRBV5-4; d_gene: NA; CDR3nt: TGTGCCAGCAGCTTAGGACCGCTGACCACCGGGGAGCTGTTTTTT; CDR3aa: CASSLGPLTTGELFF
j_gene: TRBJ2-6; abundance: many; v_gene: TRBV2; d_gene: NA; CDR3nt: TGTGCCAGCAGTGAAGTGGAGTCCGGGGCCAACGTCCTGACTTTC; CDR3aa: CASSEVESGANVLTF
j_gene: TRBJ2-6; abundance: many; v_gene: TRBV3-1; d_gene: NA; CDR3nt: TGTGCCAGCAGCCCACAGCCCTACTCTGGGGCCAACGTCCTGACTTTC; CDR3aa: CASSPQPYSGANVLTF
j_gene: TRBJ2-3; abundance: few; v_gene: TRBV5-1; d_gene: NA; CDR3nt: TGCGCCAGCAGCTTGGACTTGACAGAACCTTATACGCAGTATTTT; CDR3aa: CASSLDLTEPYTQYF
j_gene: TRBJ1-2; abundance: NA; v_gene: TRBV6-5; d_gene: NA; CDR3nt: TGTGCCAGCAGAGCTACAGCTAACTATGGCTACACCTTC; CDR3aa: CASRATANYGYTF
j_gene: TRBJ1-2; abundance: NA; v_gene: TRBV5-1; d_gene: TRBD1; CDR3nt: TGCGCCAGCAGCTTAGGACAGGGGAGACACTATGGCTACACCTTC; CDR3aa: CASSLGQGRHYGYTF
j_gene: TRBJ2-1; abundance: few; v_gene: TRBV7-6; d_gene: TRBD2; CDR3nt: TGTGCCAGCAGCTTAGGCCCTAGCGGGAGGGGTCGGGATGAGCAGTTCTTC; CDR3aa: CASSLGPSGRGRDEQFF
j_gene: TRBJ1-2; abundance: few; v_gene: TRBV14; d_gene: NA; CDR3nt: TGTGCCAGCAGCCAAGATATAGTTGCGGGAAACAACTATGGCTACACCTTC; CDR3aa: CASSQDIVAGNNYGYTF
j_gene: TRBJ2-7; abundance: NA; v_gene: TRBV6-1; d_gene: TRBD1; CDR3nt: TGTGCCAGCAGTAGAAGTCCGGGACAGGGCACCTACGAGCAGTACTTC; CDR3aa: CASSRSPGQGTYEQYF
j_gene: TRBJ1-5; abundance: NA; v_gene: TRBV2; d_gene: NA; CDR3nt: TGTGCCAGCAGTGAATGGGGTCAGGTCCAGCCCCAGCATTTT; CDR3aa: CASSEWGQVQPQHF
j_gene: TRBJ1-1; abundance: few; v_gene: TRBV3-1; d_gene: TRBD1; CDR3nt: TGTGCCAGCAGCCAAGCTCAGGGGGCGGGAGCTTTCTTT; CDR3aa: CASSQAQGAGAFF
j_gene: TRBJ2-7; abundance: NA; v_gene: TRBV7-9; d_gene: NA; CDR3nt: TGTGCCAGCAGGCCTCGGGACGGACCTACCTACGAGCAGTACTTC; CDR3aa: CASRPRDGPTYEQYF
j_gene: TRBJ1-1; abundance: many; v_gene: TRBV7-9; d_gene: NA; CDR3nt: TGTGCCAGCAGCCGCACAGCCACGACGAACACTGAAGCTTTCTTT; CDR3aa: CASSRTATTNTEAFF